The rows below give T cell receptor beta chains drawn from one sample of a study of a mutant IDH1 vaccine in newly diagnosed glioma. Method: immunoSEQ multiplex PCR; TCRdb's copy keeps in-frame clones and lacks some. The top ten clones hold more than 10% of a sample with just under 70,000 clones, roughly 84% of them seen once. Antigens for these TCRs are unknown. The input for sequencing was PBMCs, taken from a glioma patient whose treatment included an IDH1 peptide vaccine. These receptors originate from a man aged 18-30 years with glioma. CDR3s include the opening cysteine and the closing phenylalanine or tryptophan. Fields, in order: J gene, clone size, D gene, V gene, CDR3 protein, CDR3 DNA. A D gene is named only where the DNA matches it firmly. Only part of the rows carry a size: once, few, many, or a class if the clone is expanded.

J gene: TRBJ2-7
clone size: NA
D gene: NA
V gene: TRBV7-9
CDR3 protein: CASSLPDYEQYF
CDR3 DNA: TGTGCCAGCAGCCTCCCCGATTACGAGCAGTACTTC

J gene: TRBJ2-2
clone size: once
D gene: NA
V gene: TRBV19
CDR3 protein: CASAAERGGELFF
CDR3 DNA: TGTGCCAGTGCGGCGGAGAGGGGCGGGGAGCTGTTTTTT

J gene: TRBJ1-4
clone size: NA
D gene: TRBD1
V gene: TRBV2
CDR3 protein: CASSEVSRGEKLFF
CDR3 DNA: TGTGCCAGCAGTGAAGTAAGCAGGGGGGAAAAACTGTTTTTT

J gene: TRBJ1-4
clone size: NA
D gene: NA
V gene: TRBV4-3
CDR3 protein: CASSQDGGTNEKLFF
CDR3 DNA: TGCGCCAGCAGCCAAGATGGGGGGACTAATGAAAAACTGTTTTTT

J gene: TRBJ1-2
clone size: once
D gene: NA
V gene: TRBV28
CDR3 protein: CASSSGRGAYGYTF
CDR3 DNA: TGTGCCAGCAGCTCCGGACGGGGGGCCTATGGCTACACCTTC

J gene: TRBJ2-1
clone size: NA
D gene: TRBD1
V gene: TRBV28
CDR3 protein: CASSLPSGGDEQFF
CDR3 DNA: TGTGCCAGCAGTTTACCGTCAGGGGGCGATGAGCAGTTCTTC

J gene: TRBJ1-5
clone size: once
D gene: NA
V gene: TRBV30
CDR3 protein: CAWIRTGRPHQPQHF
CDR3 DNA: TGTGCCTGGATCCGAACTGGTAGGCCCCATCAGCCCCAGCATTTT

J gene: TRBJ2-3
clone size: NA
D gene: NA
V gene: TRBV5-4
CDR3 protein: CASSPGTLRTDTQYF
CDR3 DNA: TGTGCCAGCAGCCCAGGGACACTCCGCACAGATACGCAGTATTTT

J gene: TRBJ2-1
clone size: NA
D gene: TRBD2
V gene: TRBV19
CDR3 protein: CASRKRGLAGAEQFF
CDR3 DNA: TGTGCCAGTAGGAAGCGAGGACTAGCGGGAGCCGAGCAGTTCTTC

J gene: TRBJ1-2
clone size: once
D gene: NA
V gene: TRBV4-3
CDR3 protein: CASSQDEGDNYGYTF
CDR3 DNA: TGCGCCAGCAGCCAAGATGAAGGGGATAACTATGGCTACACCTTC

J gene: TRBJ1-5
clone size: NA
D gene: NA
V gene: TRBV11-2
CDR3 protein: CASSLSTWADNQPQHF
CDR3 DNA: TGTGCCAGCAGCTTAAGCACGTGGGCAGACAATCAGCCCCAGCATTTT

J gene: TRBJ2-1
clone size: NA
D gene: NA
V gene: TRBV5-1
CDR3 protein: CASSLWTARAFSFSYNEQFF
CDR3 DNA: TGCGCCAGCAGCTTATGGACAGCAAGAGCGTTCTCCTTCTCCTACAATGAGCAGTTCTTC

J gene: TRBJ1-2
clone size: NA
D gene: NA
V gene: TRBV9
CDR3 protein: CASSVAWRGDYGYTF
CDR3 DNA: TGTGCCAGCAGCGTAGCTTGGAGGGGAGACTATGGCTACACCTTC

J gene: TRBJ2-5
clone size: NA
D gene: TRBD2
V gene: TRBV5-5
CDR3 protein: CASSPYLIAGAGETQYF
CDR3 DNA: TGTGCCAGCAGCCCATACTTGATAGCGGGAGCGGGAGAGACCCAGTACTTC

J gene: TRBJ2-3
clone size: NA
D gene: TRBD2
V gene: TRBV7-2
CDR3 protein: CASIRTSGTDTQYF
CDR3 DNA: TGTGCCAGCATACGAACTAGCGGCACAGATACGCAGTATTTT

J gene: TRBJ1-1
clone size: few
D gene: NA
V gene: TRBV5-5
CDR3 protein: CASSVGTMGRQAFF
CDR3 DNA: TGTGCCAGCAGCGTTGGAACGATGGGTCGGCAAGCTTTCTTT

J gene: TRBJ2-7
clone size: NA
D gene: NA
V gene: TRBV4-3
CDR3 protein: CASSQGSGYEQYF
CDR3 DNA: TGCGCCAGCAGCCAAGGTTCAGGTTACGAGCAGTACTTC

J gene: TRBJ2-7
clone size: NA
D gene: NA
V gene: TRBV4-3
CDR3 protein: CASSQSTGLGGYEQYF
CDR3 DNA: TGCGCCAGCAGCCAGTCGACAGGCCTAGGAGGCTACGAGCAGTACTTC

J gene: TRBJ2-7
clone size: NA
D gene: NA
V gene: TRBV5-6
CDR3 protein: CASSRGSNAYEQYF
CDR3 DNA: TGTGCCAGCAGCCGCGGTAGTAACGCCTACGAGCAGTACTTC

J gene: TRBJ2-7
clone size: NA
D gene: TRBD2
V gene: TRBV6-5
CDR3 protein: CASSSGTSGTHEQYF
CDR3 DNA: TGTGCCAGCAGTTCCGGGACTAGCGGGACCCACGAGCAGTACTTC

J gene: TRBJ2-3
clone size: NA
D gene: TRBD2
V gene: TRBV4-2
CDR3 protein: CASSLETSGGTLGTDTQYF
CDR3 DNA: TGTGCCAGCAGCCTCGAGACTAGCGGGGGTACCCTAGGCACAGATACGCAGTATTTT

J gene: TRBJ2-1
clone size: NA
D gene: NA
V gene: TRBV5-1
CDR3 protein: CASSLGHRDIEDEQFF
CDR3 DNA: TGCGCCAGCAGCTTGGGCCACAGGGATATTGAGGATGAGCAGTTCTTC

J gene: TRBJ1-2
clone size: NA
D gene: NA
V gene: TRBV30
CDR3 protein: CAWSMGRYGYTF
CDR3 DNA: TGTGCCTGGAGTATGGGTCGGTATGGCTACACCTTC

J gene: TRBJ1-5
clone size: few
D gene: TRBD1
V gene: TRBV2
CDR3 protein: CASRLTGGGQPQHF
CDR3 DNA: TGTGCCAGCAGACTGACAGGGGGTGGTCAGCCCCAGCATTTT

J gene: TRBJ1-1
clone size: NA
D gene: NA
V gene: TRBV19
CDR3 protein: CASSMDVNTEAFF
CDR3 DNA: TGTGCCAGTAGTATGGACGTGAACACTGAAGCTTTCTTT

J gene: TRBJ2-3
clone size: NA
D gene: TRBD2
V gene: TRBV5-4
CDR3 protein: CASQMGGGGRATDTQYF
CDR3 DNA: TGTGCCAGCCAGATGGGGGGGGGTGGTCGAGCCACAGATACGCAGTATTTT